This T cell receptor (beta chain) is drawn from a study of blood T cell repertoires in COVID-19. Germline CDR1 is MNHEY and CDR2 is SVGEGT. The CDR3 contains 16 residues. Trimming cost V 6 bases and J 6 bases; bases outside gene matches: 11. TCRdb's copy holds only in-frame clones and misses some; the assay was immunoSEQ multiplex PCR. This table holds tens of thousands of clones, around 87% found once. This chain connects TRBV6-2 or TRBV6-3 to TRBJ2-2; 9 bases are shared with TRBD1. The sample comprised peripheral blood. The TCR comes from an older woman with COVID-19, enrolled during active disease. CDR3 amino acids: CASSKHSGTGPGELFF. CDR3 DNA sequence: TGTGCCAGCAGCAAACACTCCGGGACAGGGCCCGGGGAGCTGTTTTTT.